Following are 26 T cell receptor beta chains from one sample sequenced in a study of blood T cell repertoires in COVID-19. Method: immunoSEQ multiplex PCR; TCRdb's copy keeps in-frame clones and lacks some. The table lists approximately 69,000 clones, about 84% of them singletons. Material for sequencing was peripheral blood. These TCRs come from a woman aged 55-69 years with acute or convalescent COVID-19.

This clone was seen only once. The CDR3 sequence is CASSSYRGLGEKLFF. The CDR3 DNA reads TGTGCCAGCAGCTCTTACAGGGGGCTGGGTGAAAAACTGTTTTTT. The chain couples TRBV11-2 to TRBJ1-4, with TRBD1 matching 9 bases. The CDR3 length is 15 residues. V trimming: 4 bases; J trimming: 7 bases; junction bases outside the gene matches: 7. Germline values: CDR1 SGHAT, CDR2 FQNNGV. The full variable domain, with the rest looked up from reference TRBV11-2 and TRBJ1-4, is EAGVAQSPRYKIIEKRQSVAFWCNPISGHATLYWYQQILGQGPKLLIQFQNNGVVDDSQLPKDRFSAERLKGVDSTLKIQPAKLEDSAVYLCASSSYRGLGEKLFFGSGTQLSVL.

The chain has TRBV15 and TRBJ1-2; D is uncertain. This CDR3 is 12 amino acids long. Trimming took 0 bases from V and 8 from J, leaving 7 bases between them. The germline V gene encodes CDR1 LNHNV and CDR2 YYDKDF (reference sequence). The CDR3 here is CATSRELGGYTF. DNA of the CDR3: TGTGCCACCAGCAGAGAACTGGGCGGCTACACCTTC.

This clone was seen a few times. It is unclear where the CDR3 begins or ends on the DNA, so no DNA is shown, and the CDR3 is as TCRdb lists it. The chain recombines TRBV30 with TRBJ1-5. The CDR3 totals 14 residues, both ends included. Germline V gene lookup returns CDR1 GTSNPN and CDR2 SVGIG (reference sequence). The CDR3 protein is CAWSFGAGGQPQHF.

This sequence joins TRBV5-5 and TRBJ2-1; 11 bases fit TRBD2. The V gene end was trimmed by 5 bases and the J gene end by 5 bases; junction bases not matched to a gene: 6. Germline lookup yields CDR1 SGHKS and CDR2 YYEKEE (reference sequence). There are 15 residues in the CDR3. In DNA form, the CDR3 reads TGTGCCAGCAGTATAGCGGGAGGGCGAGACAATGAGCAGTTCTTC. It encodes CASSIAGGRDNEQFF.

This chain uses TRBV5-4 with TRBJ2-1; 7 bases line up with TRBD1. The CDR3 is 13 residues long. V lost 4 bases to trimming and J lost 8 bases; unmatched junction nucleotides: 6. Germline lookup yields CDR1 SGHNT and CDR2 YYREEE (reference sequence). CDR3 residues: CASSANRGHEQFF. The DNA for the CDR3 is TGTGCCAGCAGCGCTAACAGGGGACATGAGCAGTTCTTC.

This clone appeared a single time. The chain recombines TRBV11-1 with TRBJ1-1, with 7 nucleotides matching TRBD1. Losses at the gene ends were 5 bases for V and 0 bases for J; bases not matched to a gene: 6. The length of the CDR3 is 15 residues. Germline lookup yields CDR1 SGHAT and CDR2 FQDESV (reference sequence). As DNA, the CDR3 is TGTGCCAGCAGCACAGACAGGGTCATGAACACTGAAGCTTTCTTT. It translates to CASSTDRVMNTEAFF.

The chain links TRBV29-1 to TRBJ2-5, with D perhaps matching TRBD2 (5 bases). Germline CDR1 and CDR2: SQVTM and ANQGSEA. Trimming removed 5 bases at V and 2 bases at J, with 12 bases between. The CDR3 loop spans 13 amino acids. The CDR3 bases are TGCAGCGTTAGAGGAGGCAAGCAAGAGACCCAGTACTTC. As protein: CSVRGGKQETQYF.

This chain joins TRBV18 and TRBJ1-1; 10 positions match TRBD1. Germline CDR1 and CDR2: KGHSH and LQKENI. Losses at the gene ends were 5 bases for V and 5 bases for J; bases not matched to a gene: 5. This CDR3 region has 14 residues. The CDR3 coding sequence is TGTGCCAGCTCATCCCGGACAGGGGGAACTGAAGCTTTCTTT. Encoded protein: CASSSRTGGTEAFF.

In nucleotides, the CDR3 is TGTGCCAGCAGCGTGGAGCTATACAATGAGCAGTTCTTC. Translation gives CASSVELYNEQFF. The rearrangement uses TRBV2 and TRBJ2-1; D unresolved. The CDR3 is 13 residues long. V lost 6 bases, J lost 4 bases, and 10 bases lay in between. Germline-derived CDR1 and CDR2 are SNHLY and FYNNEI. Full variable domain (missing parts from reference TRBV2 and TRBJ2-1): EPEVTQTPSHQVTQMGQEVILRCVPISNHLYFYWYRQILGQKVEFLVSFYNNEISEKSEIFDDQFSVERPDGSNFTLKIRSTKLEDSAMYFCASSVELYNEQFFGPGTRLTVL.

The V and J genes are TRBV19 and TRBJ1-1; tentative D call: TRBD1 (6 bases). The CDR3 is 14 residues long. Looked up from germline, CDR1 is LNHDA and CDR2 is SQIVND (reference sequence). Trimming removed 6 bases at V and 5 bases at J, with 16 bases between. CDR3 region: CASREPGANTEAFF. CDR3 in DNA: TGTGCCAGTAGAGAGCCAGGGGCAAATACTGAAGCTTTCTTT.

V usage is TRBV20-1 and J usage is TRBJ2-3; possible D gene TRBD1, 6 bases. Germline CDR1 is DFQATT and CDR2 is SNEGSKA (reference sequence). CDR3 length equals 11 residues. The V end was cut by 5 bases, the J end by 8 bases, with 11 bases between. The CDR3 reads CSALRGVTQYF. CDR3 in DNA: TGCAGTGCTCTCAGGGGAGTTACGCAGTATTTT.

Comment on this clone: A read error may produce the germline difference seen at one junction end. V is TRBV12-3 or TRBV12-4 and J is TRBJ2-1; D uncertain. The CDR3 sequence is 12 residues long. The CDR3 DNA follows: TGTGCCACAGGCTCCTTAAACAATGAACAGTTCTTC. Translated, it gives CATGSLNNEQFF.

This chain connects TRBV28 to TRBJ2-3; D gene unclear. The CDR3 covers 12 residues. V shed 3 bases and J shed 4 bases, with 5 bases lying between them. Germline V gene data show CDR1 as MDHEN and CDR2 as SYDVKM. The CDR3 DNA follows: TGTGCCAGCAGTTTTTCGGCAGATACGCAGTATTTT. It codes for CASSFSADTQYF.

This clone has more than one count but fewer than ten. V usage is TRBV5-1 and J usage is TRBJ2-3, with TRBD2 identical over 12 bases. With V trimmed by 1 base and J by 6 bases, 9 bases remained unmatched. The germline CDR1 and CDR2 sequences are SGHRS and YFSETQ. The CDR3 length is 17 residues. The DNA for the CDR3 is TGCGCCAGCAGCTTGTTGACTAGCGGGAGCCTGGGGGATACGCAGTATTTT. Residues: CASSLLTSGSLGDTQYF.

The chain couples TRBV3-1 (or the pseudogene TRBV3-2) to TRBJ1-2; D is unresolved. CDR1 and CDR2 from the germline V gene are LGHDT and YNNKEL (reference sequence). The CDR3 covers 14 residues. The V gene lost 0 bases and the J gene lost 4 bases, with 9 bases spanning the gap. The CDR3 region has the DNA TGTGCCAGCAGCCAAGAACCCAGTCTCTATGGCTACACCTTC. Translation: CASSQEPSLYGYTF.

The CDR3 sequence: CAISESTPPGEQYF. The CDR3 nucleotides are TGTGCCATCAGTGAGTCAACCCCCCCGGGGGAGCAGTACTTC. The chain uses TRBV10-3 and TRBJ2-7, with TRBD2 as a possible D gene (5 bases). Germline assignment: CDR1 ENHRY and CDR2 SYGVKD. The CDR3 covers 14 residues. Trimming pared 0 bases from V and 7 bases from J, leaving 13 bases between.

This chain links TRBV9 with TRBJ2-7; D is ambiguous. This CDR3 spans 15 amino acids. Looked up from germline, CDR1 is SGDLS and CDR2 is YYNGEE. The V and J ends lost 4 bases and 3 bases respectively, with 17 bases between them. The CDR3 DNA follows: TGTGCCAGCAGCTACGGTTGGAGCGCCGGCTACGAGCAGTACTTC. It yields the protein CASSYGWSAGYEQYF.

The chain employs TRBV7-3 and TRBJ1-5; D uncertain. The CDR3 is made up of 17 amino acids. The germline V gene has CDR1 SGHTA and CDR2 FQGTGA. With 0 bases removed from V and 1 base from J, the gap between germline ends came to 13 bases. The CDR3 DNA is TGTGCCAGCAGCTTAACGGGTCGAACAGCAAGCAATCAGCCCCAGCATTTT. It encodes CASSLTGRTASNQPQHF. The complete variable domain, with remaining parts taken from reference TRBV7-3 and TRBJ1-5, reads GAGVSQTPSNKVTEKGKYVELRCDPISGHTALYWYRQSLGQGPEFLIYFQGTGAADDSGLPNDRFFAVRPEGSVSTLKIQRTERGDSAVYLCASSLTGRTASNQPQHFGDGTRLSIL.

The gene calls are TRBV7-2 and TRBJ1-5; a weak D match, TRBD1 (6 bases). The germline V gene encodes CDR1 SGHTA and CDR2 FQGNSA. V was clipped by 1 base and J by 2 bases, with 9 bases between them. This CDR3 has 15 amino acids. This CDR3 is CASSLGGRRNQPQHF. Written as DNA, the CDR3 is TGTGCCAGCAGCTTAGGGGGGCGTCGCAATCAGCCCCAGCATTTT.

The chain carries TRBV5-1 and TRBJ1-1; 7 nucleotides agree with TRBD1. The CDR3 has 15 residues. Trimming cost V 4 bases and J 7 bases; bases outside gene matches: 13. The germline gives CDR1 SGHRS, CDR2 YFSETQ. CDR3 loop: CASSPGRQGVDEAFF. In nucleotides, the CDR3 is TGCGCCAGCAGCCCGGGACGACAGGGCGTGGATGAAGCTTTCTTT. The complete variable domain, with remaining parts taken from reference TRBV5-1 and TRBJ1-1, reads KAGVTQTPRYLIKTRGQQVTLSCSPISGHRSVSWYQQTPGQGLQFLFEYFSETQRNKGNFPGRFSGRQFSNSRSEMNVSTLELGDSALYLCASSPGRQGVDEAFFGQGTRLTVV.

This clone was observed once. The rearrangement links TRBV11-1 to TRBJ2-1, with 8 bases that match TRBD2. V was clipped by 1 base and J by 5 bases; unmatched bases: 7. The CDR3 has 16 amino acids. The V gene's germline CDR1 is SGHAT and CDR2 FQDESV (reference sequence). CDR3 protein: CASSLDVAGRDNEQFF. The CDR3 DNA follows: TGTGCCAGCAGCTTAGATGTAGCGGGACGTGACAATGAGCAGTTCTTC. Using reference TRBV11-1 and TRBJ2-1 for the parts outside the CDR3, the full variable domain is EAEVAQSPRYKITEKSQAVAFWCDPISGHATLYWYRQILGQGPELLVQFQDESVVDDSQLPKDRFSAERLKGVDSTLKIQPAELGDSAMYLCASSLDVAGRDNEQFFGPGTRLTVL.

The gene calls are TRBV5-1 and TRBJ1-4, with 7 bases that match TRBD1. Germline V gene data show CDR1 as SGHRS and CDR2 as YFSETQ. The CDR3 length is 14 residues. V lost 4 bases to trimming and J lost 7 bases; unmatched junction nucleotides: 7. The CDR3 DNA is TGCGCCAGCAGCCCCGGGACAGAGGCTGAAAAACTGTTTTTT. This sequence encodes CASSPGTEAEKLFF.

The chain recombines TRBV7-2 with TRBJ2-5, with D possibly matching TRBD2 (6 bases). V was cut by 5 bases and J by 4 bases, with 20 bases left in between. The V gene's germline CDR1 is SGHTA and CDR2 FQGNSA. The CDR3 sequence is 16 residues long. In nucleotides, the CDR3 is TGTGCCAGCAGCGCATGGACTGGAGGGGCTCGAGAGACCCAGTACTTC. Protein sequence: CASSAWTGGARETQYF. The full variable domain, its missing parts supplied by reference TRBV7-2 and TRBJ2-5, is GAGVSQSPSNKVTEKGKDVELRCDPISGHTALYWYRQSLGQGLEFLIYFQGNSAPDKSGLPSDRFSAERTGGSVSTLTIQRTQQEDSAVYLCASSAWTGGARETQYFGPGTRLLVL.

CDR3: CASSLDKSYEQYF. The CDR3 DNA sequence: TGCGCCAGCAGCTTGGACAAGTCCTACGAGCAGTACTTC. The J gene is TRBJ2-7, the V gene TRBV5-1; D is unclear. Germline V gives CDR1 SGHRS, CDR2 YFSETQ. V gave up 0 bases and J gave up 1 base, with 5 bases separating them. The CDR3 runs to 13 residues.

The chain joins TRBV5-1 to TRBJ2-3; TRBD2 matches at 9 bases. Looked up from germline, CDR1 is SGHRS and CDR2 is YFSETQ. V dropped 0 bases and J dropped 3; count of bases not matched to a gene: 8. There are 17 residues in the CDR3. The CDR3: CASSLVGREGLTDTQYF. In nucleotides, the CDR3 is TGCGCCAGCAGCTTGGTGGGGCGGGAGGGCCTGACAGATACGCAGTATTTT.

This chain connects TRBV2 to TRBJ2-2, with TRBD1 matching 10 bases. From germline, CDR1 is SNHLY and CDR2 FYNNEI. V lost 5 bases and J lost 6; bases outside the gene matches: 9. The CDR3 loop spans 16 amino acids. CDR3 amino acids: CASSWQGQGSSGELFF. CDR3 nucleotide sequence: TGTGCCAGCAGTTGGCAGGGACAGGGGTCCTCCGGGGAGCTGTTTTTT.